This TCR beta chain was sequenced during a study of cytomegalovirus exposure and HLA in healthy donors (dated by TCRdb to about 2017). Describing the broader study: According to an earlier analysis of several hundred of the donors, about 179 million T cells yielded roughly 110 million unique TCR beta sequences and more than 250 Gb of sequence data. About 320 gigabases of sequencing data and approximately 85 million unique TCR sequences were included in an early release covering 550 to 650 HLA-typed donors. Among the roughly 390 genotyped donors, around 79% belonged to the genetic ancestry cluster associated with self-reported Caucasian donors. The aim of the study was to test whether cataloging public T cell receptors could identify signatures of past pathogen exposure. The T cell repertoires of 666 subjects were profiled by immunosequencing and related to cytomegalovirus serostatus. Besides the first cohort of approximately 670 subjects, a separate validation cohort made up of roughly 130 different subjects was used. High-throughput TCR immunosequencing, statistical association of individual TCRs with disease status, and machine learning were combined to predict cytomegalovirus infection status. To study patterns of TCR occurrence, a later analysis re-analyzed previously published TCR beta repertoires from 666 donors and added high-resolution HLA genotyping. Rather than drawing on any new phenotypic data, the later analysis identified candidate immune exposures from TCR beta sequences and the way those sequences occurred across donors. To decide whether each TCR beta V gene segment behaved as functional or pseudogenic, an earlier analysis of some 600 of the donors relied on high-throughput TCR beta sequencing. Donor age, sex, ethnicity and CMV serostatus were compiled together with the repertoire data. In a later genetic analysis, genome-wide SNP genotypes for about 65% of the roughly 670 donors were used, and that subset was treated as a discovery cohort. All discovery cohort repertoires had been generated on a single sequencing platform. HLA typing covered class I and class II loci at four-digit resolution. Typing coverage varied by locus: roughly 620-640 donors for A, B, C, DRB1 and DQB1; more than 500 for DQA1; more than 600 for DPA1; under 490 for DPB1. Roughly 5 DR-DQ haplotypes were treated as single units for association and clustering because of strong linkage in the cohort. On average, around 200,000 unique TCR beta nucleotide sequences were sequenced per donor among a few hundred genotyped donors of the cohort, with 15% to 20% of those sequences being non-productive.

What the work shows at the level of the full study, not this receptor alone: A further reported finding was that TCR beta sequences accurately predicted the HLA-A and HLA-B alleles for most subjects in the first cohort. Broadly in line with IMGT annotations, most TCR beta V segments showed up in productive rearrangements about 87% or about 30% of the time in an earlier analysis of roughly 590 of the donors. A total of 164 TCR beta chains were listed by the study as associated with cytomegalovirus. A later genetic analysis associated a missense DCLRE1C variant with V-gene and J-gene trimming of TCR beta chains, and an independent cohort replicated the association. In a later analysis, HLA-associated TCR beta chains showed more clonal expansion and lower generation probabilities than non-associated chains that were equally common. While some public TCRs were present in many individuals, most TCR sequences turned up only very rarely across donors. Most CMV-associated TCR beta chains appeared to be HLA-restricted in a later analysis, and the HLA associations seemed to be driven largely by CMV exposure. Because counts were too low, 15 to 20 rarely observed V segments, including chromosome 9 orphons, were left out of the earlier analysis of over 550 of the donors. Roughly uniform sequencing depth across donors was assumed in presence/absence analyses, although this assumption may not hold. Immune exposure information for the cohort was limited to CMV serostatus. It was suggested by the authors that the approach could potentially be generalized to other disease states and immunological phenotypes. Because the 87-base-pair reads could not distinguish some IMGT-functional V segments, including TRBV6-2 and TRBV6-3, those segments were excluded. In vitro tests confirmed that a few of the cytomegalovirus-associated TCR beta chains recognize cytomegalovirus antigens. According to a later analysis, TCR association rates differed among HLA loci, with DRB1 alleles showing the most associated TCRs and HLA-C alleles showing the fewest. HLA typing was unavailable for some donors at each locus, so association tests used only the typed subset. Specific HLA alleles were associated with 15,000 to 20,000 TCR beta sequences at a false discovery rate of 0.05 in a later analysis. A later genetic analysis reported fewer N-insertions in productive TCRs among donors in an Asian-associated ancestry cluster than the roughly 700-donor mean. Strong co-occurrence of HLA alleles, especially DR and DQ, made assigning TCR associations to individual alleles difficult. A cluster of highly shared sequence variants was judged likely to represent a technical artifact of the sequencing pipeline. Correlated functional status among segregating V segments might be attributable to linkage disequilibrium, but an unknown experimental factor could not be ruled out. Cytomegalovirus status was reported to be diagnosed by the classifier with high specificity and sensitivity in both the original and validation cohorts. This cohort had only TCR beta chains sequenced, and the lack of alpha or paired-chain data limited which features could be detected. According to a later analysis, parvovirus B19, influenza, CMV and Epstein-Barr virus appeared linked to several top co-occurrence clusters.

From the cysteine up to the phenylalanine, the CDR3 has a length of 14 residues. Only the CDR3 DNA is retained, 42 bases long and in frame from the first base. At the junction V is shortened by 2 bases and J by 5 bases, with 10 bases in between. The germline V gene gives CDR1 as MNHEY and CDR2 as SVGAGI. The library was generated by the immunoSEQ multiplex PCR assay. For the multiplex PCR, a mixture combining 60 forward primers for TCR Vbeta segments and 13 reverse primers for TCR Jbeta segments was used. Amplification of the CDR3 region of rearranged TCR beta genes was performed with a multiplex PCR assay on genomic DNA. The amplified TCR beta libraries were sequenced on the Illumina HiSeq System as 87-base-pair reads. The study's own analysis went as follows. Across the 500 to 750 repertoires, a later analysis counted tens of millions of unique TCR beta chains, approximately 10 million of which were shared by at least two donors. Raw reads were error-corrected and collapsed into unique sequences with a nearest-neighbor algorithm that merged closely related sequences to remove PCR and sequencing errors. CDR3 sequences were aligned to IMGT reference sequences to assign V, D and J gene segments. For a sequence to be retained, a match of at least six nucleotides to both a V gene segment and a J gene segment was required. A rearrangement was called productive if the CDR3 had no stop codons and remained in frame with V and J, and every other rearrangement was called non-productive. Following IMGT convention, CDR3 was defined as the stretch from the second conserved V-encoded cysteine to the conserved J-encoded phenylalanine. The earlier analysis of some 540 of the donors excluded any sequence lacking an unambiguous match to a single V gene segment. In an earlier analysis of 587 of the donors, V segments were called functional above 56.7% productive rearrangements and were called segregating when the between-donor standard deviation exceeded 5%. A statistical classification framework was built for diagnosing cytomegalovirus status from the catalog of TCR beta chain sequences. V and J gene assignment, in a later analysis, came from comparing TCR nucleotide sequences with IMGT/GENE-DB human TR gene sequences. In a later analysis, CDR3 sequences and most-parsimonious VDJ recombination scenarios were assigned using the TCRdist pipeline. In a later analysis, each TCR beta chain was defined by its CDR3 amino acid sequence together with its V-gene family, and reads lacking a unique V-gene family were excluded. To address suspected cross-contamination and a sequencing artifact, a later analysis removed several hundred highly shared, low-generation-probability nucleotide sequences. In a later analysis, a clonal expansion index was calculated for each public chain from normalized within-repertoire ranks of inferred template counts. Generation probabilities in a later analysis came from a VDJ recombination model fitted to out-of-frame rearrangements, and those results were checked against IGoR. In a later analysis, TCR-TCR, TCR-HLA and TCR-CMV co-occurrence was scored with hypergeometric tests, and a repertoire-size bias correction was applied to TCR pairs. False discovery rates were estimated in a later analysis by permuting HLA or CMV assignments 20 times. In a later analysis, co-occurring TCRs were grouped with DBSCAN, and TCRdist sequence similarity was added when clustering was performed within HLA-allele-positive subsets. Repertoires with fewer than 30,000 or more than 120,000 public chains were left out of co-occurrence clustering, as were a handful of repertoires with anomalous nucleotide sharing. This immuneACCESS table, as held by TCRdb, lists in-frame sequences with V and J called but not all clones. Of the missing ones, under half trace to an unresolved V gene in checked studies; the others have no known cause. V and J calls and clone size follow that table, whereas D and trimming were derived from the DNA. The sample records fewer than 200,000 clones, 65% to 85% of which are singletons. The ten most abundant clones make up just over 4.5% of the sample.

Comments on this clone: Its antigen is currently not known. Per-base qualities were not stored, and no clone one base away is much larger.

The cohort consisted of 600 or so healthy bone marrow donors. At the time of sampling, every cohort member was nominally healthy, though immune exposures that went unrecorded were likely present. The donor tested CMV seropositive and was one of the 289 seropositive cohort members. A peripheral blood sample was provided by each donor, and peripheral blood mononuclear cells were used for TCR beta sequencing. The Qiagen DNeasy Blood Extraction Kit was used to extract genomic DNA from the blood cell samples. What was sequenced was PBMCs. The chain uses TRBV6-5 and TRBJ2-1; there is no confident call for the D gene. This receptor was identified in a woman aged 50 to 60 in good health and CMV-seropositive. CDR3 sequence: CASSYLTTHNEQFF. The bases are TGTGCCAGCAGTTACCTGACGACACACAATGAGCAGTTCTTC.